This T cell receptor (beta chain) appears in the sequencing data of a study of CD8+CD57+ T cells in acquired aplastic anemia. Study summary: Sorted CD4+ and CD8+ cells gave an average of approximately 3 ug of DNA. The study's findings and limits: With respect to CD8+ Simpson's diversity, patients and controls did not differ significantly.

Patients chosen for sequencing had shown CD8+CD57+ cell expansion by flow cytometry. Blood came from patients not yet given any therapy. This clonotype appeared many times. What it binds is unknown. TCR beta VDJ and CDR3 were profiled, and genomic DNA was the template. TCRdb re-called the reads with MiXCR, one entry per CDR3 protein. The sample contains 150,000 or so distinct CDR3 sequences, more than 40% of which appear only once. The specimen was sorted CD4+, CD8+, or CD8+CD57+ T cells (not recorded which) from PBMCs. This TCR was sampled from a human donor with aplastic anemia.

The CDR3 loop reads CASSQVGLAKETGELFF. The CDR3 nucleotides read TGTGCCAGCAGCCAAGTGGGACTAGCAAAGGAGACCGGGGAGCTGTTTTTT. The V call is TRBV4-2, the J call TRBJ2-2; TRBD2 matches at 9 bases. Germline CDR1 reads LGHNA; CDR2 reads YNFKEQ. This CDR3 has 17 residues. V shed 1 base and J 5 bases; nucleotides not matched to a gene: 8.